This T cell receptor (beta chain) derives from a study of monozygotic twins with inflammatory bowel disease. Findings and caveats of the study: Heterogeneous immunosuppressive treatment regimens may have introduced variability into patient repertoires. Healthy twins showed more clonotype sharing with others than IBD patients, especially patients with disease activity. By inverse Simpson index, TCRbeta diversity was lower in IBD patients than in healthy co-twins.

CDR3 length equals 14 residues. Details on this clonotype: Its antigen is currently unknown.

Each donor had 2.5 ml of blood drawn. TCRdb reprocessed the 5' RACE reads and reports one entry per CDR3 protein, with no DNA. Its listing shows approximately 380,000 distinct CDR3 sequences. This chain connects TRBV12-3 or TRBV12-4 to TRBJ1-5. The sample was blood. The TCR was taken from a human donor with ulcerative colitis or Crohn's disease, or a healthy co-twin of an affected twin (not recorded which). CDR3 amino acids: CASSLKGSIQPQHF.